This T cell receptor (beta chain) was sequenced during a study of radiation and T cells in renal cell carcinoma. Measured with immunoSEQ multiplex PCR; TCRdb has only the in-frame clones, and not every one. The repertoire holds around 100,000 clones, with more than 65% as singletons. Trimming removed 4 bases from V and 0 bases from J, with 15 bases in between. Germline CDR1 reads SEHNR; CDR2 reads FQNEAQ (reference sequence). This CDR3 spans 16 amino acids. The time point: blood 4 weeks post-SBRT, at nephrectomy. Documented treatment: 15 Gy SBRT to primary tumor, nephrectomy 4 weeks later. Blood was sampled at baseline, 2 weeks and 4 weeks after SBRT. The tumor was a clear cell renal cell carcinoma. Findings and limits, study-wide: Top tumor clonotypes rose in blood 2 weeks post-radiation, then contracted. Without pretreatment biopsies, baseline tumor clonotype presence was undetermined.

On this clone itself: The target antigen is unknown.

The clonotype originates from a man aged 55 to 70 with renal cell carcinoma. The rearrangement links TRBV7-9 to TRBJ1-2; weak D call: TRBD1 (5 bases). Sequenced here: blood, sampled from a patient whose treatment included radiotherapy and nephrectomy. As DNA, the CDR3 is TGTGCCAGCAGCTCAAAACAGGAACTTGCTAACTATGGCTACACCTTC. Amino acids: CASSSKQELANYGYTF.